This TCR beta chain originates from a study of molecular identifiers for immune sequencing clone quantification. Study summary: The replicate experiment used RNA from 20,000 or 100,000 naive CD8 cells. This RNA was split into five aliquots, and four of them were sequenced.

Each CDR3 protein gets one entry after TCRdb re-called the PCR reads with MiXCR. This table holds tens of thousands of distinct CDR3 sequences, roughly 19% found once. Isolation of naive CD8 T cells was achieved by sorting on a CD8+CD4-CCR7+CD45RA+ phenotype. Comment on this clonotype: Its antigen is not known. A read error may produce the germline difference seen at one junction end.

Whole-study findings and limits: Jurkat TCR RNA spiked in from one cell could reportedly be detected among about a million naive cells. Over 98% of effector molecules, yet under 1% of naive-cell molecules, were held by clones above 20 RNA copies.

From germline, CDR1 is SGHVS and CDR2 FNYEAQ. This CDR3 comprises 16 residues. The V gene is TRBV7-6, the J gene TRBJ2-3; D possibly corresponds to TRBD1 (5 bases). This TCR was recovered from a human donor in good health. Some libraries in this study had Jurkat cell RNA spiked in. Sequenced: naive CD8+ T cells from blood, with Jurkat cell RNA spiked in. The subset was: FACS-sorted CD8+CD4-CCR7+CD45RA+ naive T cells. CDR3 bases: TGTGCCAGCAGCTTAGCGTATCTTCCGATCACAGGTACGCAGTATTTT. It specifies CASSLAYLPITGTQYF. The variable domain in full, completed from reference TRBV7-6 and TRBJ2-3, reads GAGVSQSPRYKVTKRGQDVALRCDPISGHVSLYWYRQALGQGPEFLTYFNYEAQQDKSGLPNDRFSAERPEGSISTLTIQRTEQRDSAMYRCASSLAYLPITGTQYFGPGTRLTVL.